The text below deals with one TCR beta chain. Its target antigen remains unknown. The sample holds no much larger clone one base away, and base qualities are not on file. The CDR3 contains 13 residues, cysteine and phenylalanine counted. The only DNA kept is the CDR3, 39 bases in frame from the first base. Trimming removed 6 bases from V and 5 bases from J, leaving 13 bases between the germline ends. Looking up the germline V gene yields CDR1 SGHDN and CDR2 FVKESK. This specimen belongs to a study of blood T cell repertoires in COVID-19 (dated by TCRdb to 2018 to 2020). With respect to the entire study: Samples covering the acute and convalescent phases of COVID-19 were provided by collaborators in the United States, Italy and Spain. The samples were drawn from two sources: the first 160 participants of the ongoing ImmuneRACE study, and 950 to 1,500 subjects contributed by 6 global collaborators. Where available, HLA class I and class II types were obtained from metadata supplied by the sample provider rather than from assay-based typing. The sample metadata nearly always contained a de-identified subject ID, COVID-19 status, age in years and sex. The prospective study material was composed of cDNA or gDNA derived from T cells, B-cell-depleted T cells, or PBMCs. The repertoires were made available in a free public database intended to serve as a resource for research on the immune response to SARS-CoV-2. Deeply sampled blood TCRbeta repertoires from subjects exposed to, actively infected with, or recovered from COVID-19 were included in the dataset.

TCRbeta CDR3 regions were amplified from genomic DNA by means of the immunoSEQ Assay, a bias-controlled multiplex PCR. On the authors' methods: The number of nucleated cells in each sample was estimated from the amplification of reference gene primers within the assay. To quantify the absolute abundance of each unique TCRbeta CDR3 rearrangement, sequence reads were collapsed and filtered. Productive Simpson clonality was computed per sample as the square root of Simpson's diversity index over productive rearrangements. Sourced from immuneACCESS, this table was stored by TCRdb with only in-frame sequences that have V and J called. A share of the clones is absent; for the studies checked, an unresolved V gene accounts for under half, and the remainder has no known explanation. V and J calls and clone size come straight from that table; D and trimming were deduced from the DNA. This sample lists around 100,000 clones; approximately 80% were detected once. The ten largest clones add up to roughly 4.8% of the sample.

The investigation overall reported the following: How much clinical and demographic metadata was included differed by source and by participant, and the metadata was provided uncurated.

One collaborating source in Seattle enrolled patients while the patients were actively infected and followed the patients over time throughout the course of disease. Collaborating institutions collected whole blood in K2EDTA tubes following their own protocols. Collaborator samples were shipped for TCRbeta analysis as frozen whole blood, isolated PBMCs, or DNA extracted from either sample type. The clonotype comes from an elderly man with COVID-19, enrolled during active disease. The chain couples TRBV14 to TRBJ1-2; the D segment could be TRBD1, given 5 matching bases. Sequencing used peripheral blood. The CDR3 amino acid sequence is: CASRGQGSYGYTF. The DNA is TGTGCCAGCAGAGGCCAGGGATCGTATGGCTACACCTTC.